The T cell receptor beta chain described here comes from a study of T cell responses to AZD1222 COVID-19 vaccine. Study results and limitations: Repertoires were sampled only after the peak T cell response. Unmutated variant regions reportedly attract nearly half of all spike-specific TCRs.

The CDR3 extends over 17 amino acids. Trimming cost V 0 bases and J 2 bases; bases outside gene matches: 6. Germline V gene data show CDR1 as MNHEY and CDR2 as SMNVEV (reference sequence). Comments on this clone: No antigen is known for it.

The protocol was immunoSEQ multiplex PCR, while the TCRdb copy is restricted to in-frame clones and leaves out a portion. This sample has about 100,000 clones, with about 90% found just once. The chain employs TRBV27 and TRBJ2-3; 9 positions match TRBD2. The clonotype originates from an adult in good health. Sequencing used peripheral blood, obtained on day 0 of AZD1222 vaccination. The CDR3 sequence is CASSLSLAGGATDTQYF. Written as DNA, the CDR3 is TGTGCCAGCAGTTTATCGTTGGCGGGGGGGGCCACAGATACGCAGTATTTT.